This TCR beta chain originates from a study of T-cell reconstitution after alpha-beta-depleted transplantation in children. Preparation of the TCRbeta library was carried out with unique molecular identifiers. TCRdb independently ran MiXCR on the PCR reads; one entry per CDR3 protein. The profile shows fewer than 700,000 distinct CDR3 sequences, about an eighth of them singletons. This clonotype was seen a few times. As yet, its antigen is unknown. Study findings and constraints: Some patients showed high day-60 TCRbeta diversity, which derived from surviving recipient T cells and thymic progenitors. T-cell numbers and diversity one year post-transplant derived largely from freshly generated T cells. Reportedly, roughly two months post-transplant, alpha-beta T cells arose from several hundred expanded graft clones.

V was shortened by 5 bases and J by 12 bases, with 17 bases between the two germline ends. This CDR3 has 12 amino acids. Germline V gene sequence: CDR1 MDHEN, CDR2 SYDVKM. The TCR sequence derives from a male patient younger than 18 who had a stem cell transplant for acute myeloid leukemia, so the T cells may come from the graft donor. The gene calls are TRBV28 and TRBJ2-7; TRBD1 is a possible D gene (6 bases). Sequenced material: PBMCs, mostly from graft donor cells, taken 360 days after TCRalphabeta/CD19-depleted stem cell transplant. CDR3 bases: TGTGCCAGCAGTCTCCCCATGACAGGAATGTACTTC. Translation gives CASSLPMTGMYF.